Listed here are 22 T cell receptor beta chains from one sample, sequenced in a study of cytomegalovirus exposure and HLA in healthy donors. Researchers ran the PCR with 60 Vbeta and 13 Jbeta primers. Here immunoSEQ multiplex PCR was the method, and the copy in TCRdb shows in-frame clones only, minus some. Here the sample spans some 96,000 clones, 65% to 80% being singletons. The sequenced sample was PBMCs. Receptors were obtained from a man aged 35 to 55 in good health and CMV-seropositive.

V usage is TRBV9 and J usage is TRBJ2-7; 7 bases agree with TRBD2. With V trimmed by 0 bases and J by 4 bases, 4 bases remained unmatched. This CDR3 comprises 14 residues. Looked up from germline, CDR1 is SGDLS and CDR2 is YYNGEE. The CDR3 DNA sequence: TGTGCCAGCAGCGTAGGACTGGGGGGGTACGAGCAGTACTTC. Residues: CASSVGLGGYEQYF.

The chain combines TRBV10-1 with TRBJ2-3; 12 positions agree with TRBD2. Losses at the gene ends were 7 bases for V and 5 bases for J; bases not matched to a gene: 16. The germline CDR1 and CDR2 sequences are WNHNN and SYGVQD (reference sequence). The CDR3 sequence is 18 residues long. The chain's CDR3 is CASKRASGGARNRDTQYF. The CDR3 bases are TGCGCCAGCAAGAGGGCTAGCGGGGGGGCCAGGAACAGAGATACGCAGTATTTT.

The chain employs TRBV7-2 and TRBJ1-5; D ambiguous. Germline assignment: CDR1 SGHTA and CDR2 FQGNSA. This CDR3 has 14 amino acids. With 5 bases removed from V and 4 bases from J, the gap between germline ends came to 12 bases. The CDR3 sequence: CASSQRLTNQPQHF. In nucleotides, the CDR3 is TGTGCCAGCAGCCAGCGGCTAACTAATCAGCCCCAGCATTTT.

The rearrangement links TRBV7-2 to TRBJ1-5; D might be TRBD1 (6 bases). With 1 base removed from V and 6 bases from J, the gap between germline ends came to 13 bases. The CDR3 is 15 residues long. CDR1 SGHTA and CDR2 FQGNSA come from the germline V gene. The DNA for the CDR3 is TGTGCCAGCAGCTTAGAAGGGGGGGCGGGTCAGCCCCAGCATTTT. Its protein product is CASSLEGGAGQPQHF.

The chain is built from TRBV5-4 and TRBJ1-1; TRBD1 matches 9 bases. V dropped 4 bases and J dropped 3; count of bases not matched to a gene: 13. CDR3 length equals 17 residues. Germline assignment: CDR1 SGHNT and CDR2 YYREEE (reference sequence). The CDR3 sequence is CASSPGRDRVEDTEAFF. CDR3 nucleotides: TGTGCCAGCAGCCCCGGGAGGGACAGGGTGGAGGACACTGAAGCTTTCTTT.

The CDR3 nucleotides are TGTGCCAGCAGCCCGGGACAGGGAGCTGGCTACACCTTC. It specifies CASSPGQGAGYTF. This sequence joins TRBV6-4 and TRBJ1-2, with 9 bases matching TRBD1. The CDR3 runs to 13 residues. The germline V gene has CDR1 MRHNA and CDR2 SNTAGT. V lost 6 bases to trimming and J lost 7 bases; unmatched junction nucleotides: 6.

This clone was observed a few times. The chain links TRBV2 to TRBJ1-3; D uncertain. The CDR3 spans 19 residues. Trimming shortened V by 5 bases and J by 3 bases, and 26 bases separated the two germline ends. Germline assignment: CDR1 SNHLY and CDR2 FYNNEI. CDR3 nucleotides: TGTGCCAGCAGTCTTTCACCCATCGGAGGTGGTCAACTTGGAAACACCATATATTTT. This sequence encodes CASSLSPIGGGQLGNTIYF.

This clone was seen only once. This sequence joins TRBV18 and TRBJ1-1, with D uncertain. V lost 0 bases, J lost 7 bases, and 12 bases lay in between. The CDR3 loop spans 14 amino acids. Germline CDR1 is KGHSH and CDR2 is LQKENI. The CDR3 DNA is TGTGCCAGCTCACCACCCTCTTTTGCAGGTGAAGCTTTCTTT. Encoded protein: CASSPPSFAGEAFF.

V usage is TRBV19 and J usage is TRBJ2-4; TRBD1 might be the D (5 bases). Germline V gene lookup returns CDR1 LNHDA and CDR2 SQIVND (reference sequence). The ends were cut back, 2 bases at V and 2 bases at J, with 16 bases in the middle. The CDR3 totals 17 residues. The CDR3 loop reads CASSIIDSQSSKNIQYF. Written as DNA, the CDR3 is TGTGCCAGTAGTATAATAGACAGCCAATCATCCAAAAACATTCAGTACTTC. The full variable domain, its missing parts supplied by reference TRBV19 and TRBJ2-4, is DGGITQSPKYLFRKEGQNVTLSCEQNLNHDAMYWYRQDPGQGLRLIYYSQIVNDFQKGDIAEGYSVSREKKESFPLTVTSAQKNPTAFYLCASSIIDSQSSKNIQYFGAGTRLSVL.

The V and J genes are TRBV2 and TRBJ1-1; D perhaps matches TRBD1 (5 bases). Per the germline V gene, CDR1 is SNHLY and CDR2 is FYNNEI. The CDR3 has 15 residues. V lost 1 base, J lost 3 bases, and 12 bases lay in between. The CDR3: CASSEGGTEYTEAFF. The CDR3 nucleotides read TGTGCCAGCAGTGAAGGCGGGACGGAATACACTGAAGCTTTCTTT. Full variable domain (outside the CDR3, taken from reference TRBV2 and TRBJ1-1): EPEVTQTPSHQVTQMGQEVILRCVPISNHLYFYWYRQILGQKVEFLVSFYNNEISEKSEIFDDQFSVERPDGSNFTLKIRSTKLEDSAMYFCASSEGGTEYTEAFFGQGTRLTVV.

The chain carries TRBV9 and TRBJ2-2; D remains ambiguous. Germline V gives CDR1 SGDLS, CDR2 YYNGEE. V lost 4 bases to trimming and J lost 2 bases, with 9 bases between them. This CDR3 is built from 14 residues. The CDR3 here is CASSLTVNTGELFF. CDR3 coding DNA: TGTGCCAGCAGCCTAACCGTCAACACCGGGGAGCTGTTTTTT.

This chain joins TRBV6-5 and TRBJ2-2; D gene ambiguous. The CDR3 contains 12 residues. Germline CDR1 and CDR2: MNHEY and SVGAGI. V lost 4 bases, J lost 4 bases, and 4 bases lay in between. The CDR3 here is CASSSFTGELFF. DNA of the CDR3: TGTGCCAGCAGTTCGTTCACCGGGGAGCTGTTTTTT.

The chain links TRBV19 to TRBJ2-7, with 8 nucleotides matching TRBD2. V shed 4 bases, J shed 4 bases, and the junction held 6 bases outside the gene matches. Germline values: CDR1 LNHDA, CDR2 SQIVND (reference sequence). The CDR3 runs 14 residues. The DNA of the CDR3 is TGTGCCAGTAGTAGCGGGGGGCCACCATACGAGCAGTACTTC. Translating gives CASSSGGPPYEQYF. Filled out from reference TRBV19 and TRBJ2-7, the complete variable domain reads DGGITQSPKYLFRKEGQNVTLSCEQNLNHDAMYWYRQDPGQGLRLIYYSQIVNDFQKGDIAEGYSVSREKKESFPLTVTSAQKNPTAFYLCASSSGGPPYEQYFGPGTRLTVT.

The chain combines TRBV5-1 with TRBJ2-5; TRBD1 matches at 7 bases. CDR1 is SGHRS and CDR2 is YFSETQ in the germline V gene. The CDR3 is 13 amino acids. Losses at the gene ends were 4 bases for V and 5 bases for J; bases not matched to a gene: 5. The CDR3 region has the DNA TGCGCCAGCAGCGTGACAGGGTTGGAGACCCAGTACTTC. Translating gives CASSVTGLETQYF.

In this sample, this clone turned up a few times. The chain joins TRBV19 to TRBJ1-5; no definite D call. This CDR3 region has 15 residues. From germline, CDR1 is LNHDA and CDR2 SQIVND (reference sequence). V lost 3 bases to trimming and J lost 0 bases, with 9 bases between them. CDR3 protein: CASSMAEYSNQPQHF. CDR3 coding DNA: TGTGCCAGTAGTATGGCGGAGTATAGCAATCAGCCCCAGCATTTT.

The rearrangement links TRBV10-3 to TRBJ2-1, with TRBD1 identical over 10 bases. V lost 6 bases to trimming and J lost 6 bases; unmatched junction nucleotides: 5. Germline V gives CDR1 ENHRY, CDR2 SYGVKD. The CDR3 loop spans 14 amino acids. CDR3 residues: CAIRTGGASNEQFF. The CDR3 DNA follows: TGTGCCATCAGGACAGGGGGCGCTAGCAATGAGCAGTTCTTC.

The CDR3 DNA follows: TGCGCCAGCAGCCCGCTTGCTGCCGGGACTAGCGGGAGGCCCTCAGAGACCCAGTACTTC. Its translation is CASSPLAAGTSGRPSETQYF. The chain links TRBV5-1 to TRBJ2-5, with 15 positions matching TRBD2. This CDR3 has 20 amino acids. Trimming at V came to 4 bases and at J to 4 bases, leaving 17 bases not matched to a gene. Germline V gene data show CDR1 as SGHRS and CDR2 as YFSETQ.

The chain is built from TRBV7-6 and TRBJ2-1, with D perhaps matching TRBD2 (5 bases). Per the germline V gene, CDR1 is SGHVS and CDR2 is FNYEAQ. V was clipped by 0 bases and J by 9 bases, with 18 bases between them. The CDR3 is made up of 16 amino acids. Here the CDR3 reads CASSLARNGMESEQFF. CDR3 in DNA: TGTGCCAGCAGCTTAGCGCGTAACGGGATGGAGAGTGAGCAGTTCTTC.

The chain is built from TRBV11-2 and TRBJ2-7; no reliable D call. Trimming stripped 3 bases from V and 5 bases from J, with 2 bases between. The CDR3 sequence is 10 residues long. CDR1 is SGHAT and CDR2 is FQNNGV in the germline V gene. DNA for the CDR3: TGTGCCAGCAGCTTCAACGAGCAGTACTTC. It yields the protein CASSFNEQYF.

The gene calls are TRBV11-2 and TRBJ1-1; D is unresolved. Germline V gene lookup returns CDR1 SGHAT and CDR2 FQNNGV. V lost 3 bases to trimming and J lost 3 bases, with 11 bases between them. The CDR3 has 14 residues. The CDR3: CASSFIRGDTEAFF. Written as DNA, the CDR3 is TGTGCCAGCAGCTTCATCCGTGGAGACACTGAAGCTTTCTTT.

This clone has a single count. The chain combines TRBV28 with TRBJ2-1, with 11 bases matching TRBD2. CDR1 and CDR2 (germline): MDHEN, SYDVKM. The CDR3 is made up of 15 amino acids. The junction had 7 bases not matched to a gene; V was cut back by 3 bases and J by 9 bases. CDR3 coding DNA: TGTGCCAGCAGTTTTAGCGGGAGGGCCGAAGTTGAGCAGTTCTTC. Translated, it gives CASSFSGRAEVEQFF.

This clone came up a few times. J is TRBJ1-1 and V is TRBV19, with D perhaps matching TRBD1 (5 bases). V lost 0 bases and J 5 bases, leaving 19 bases between the germline ends. This CDR3 is 17 amino acids long. The germline CDR1 and CDR2 sequences are LNHDA and SQIVND (reference sequence). CDR3 bases: TGTGCCAGTAGTATAGACCCCAGACAAGGGGTAGTGACTGAAGCTTTCTTT. The encoded protein is CASSIDPRQGVVTEAFF. Filled out from reference TRBV19 and TRBJ1-1, the complete variable domain reads DGGITQSPKYLFRKEGQNVTLSCEQNLNHDAMYWYRQDPGQGLRLIYYSQIVNDFQKGDIAEGYSVSREKKESFPLTVTSAQKNPTAFYLCASSIDPRQGVVTEAFFGQGTRLTVV.